This TCR beta chain was documented in a study of Ad26.COV2.S vaccination and SARS-CoV-2 variants. Study as a whole: Donor allocation was to the COV1001 Ad26.COV2.S trial arm. Study conclusions and caveats: There was reportedly substantial breadth in spike-specific CD8+ and CD4+ T cell responses after vaccination.

Germline loops: CDR1 SGHNT, CDR2 YENEEA. Unmatched junction bases numbered 6, after V lost 6 bases and J lost 4 bases. The CDR3 totals 14 residues. Treatment of the sample: about 20 received Ad26.COV2.S at low or high dose, single or two shots; a few received placebo; per-sample allocation not given. Specimen acquisition occurred on day 63 following the initial vaccine or placebo injection. The assay was immunoSEQ multiplex PCR, and TCRdb's table has in-frame clones only and misses some. The repertoire consists of about 400,000 clones, with around nine tenths occurring once and the leading ten covering about 3.6%. This clone came up once. What it recognizes is unknown.

The chain links TRBV11-3 to TRBJ2-3; 8 bases map to TRBD1. The origin of this receptor is a person between 18 and 65 years old who received the Ad26.COV2.S COVID-19 vaccine or a placebo. The starting material was peripheral blood, obtained in a trial of Ad26.COV2.S vaccine versus placebo. CDR3 sequence: CASSKDRVPDTQYF. DNA of the CDR3: TGTGCCAGCAGTAAGGACAGGGTGCCAGATACGCAGTATTTT.